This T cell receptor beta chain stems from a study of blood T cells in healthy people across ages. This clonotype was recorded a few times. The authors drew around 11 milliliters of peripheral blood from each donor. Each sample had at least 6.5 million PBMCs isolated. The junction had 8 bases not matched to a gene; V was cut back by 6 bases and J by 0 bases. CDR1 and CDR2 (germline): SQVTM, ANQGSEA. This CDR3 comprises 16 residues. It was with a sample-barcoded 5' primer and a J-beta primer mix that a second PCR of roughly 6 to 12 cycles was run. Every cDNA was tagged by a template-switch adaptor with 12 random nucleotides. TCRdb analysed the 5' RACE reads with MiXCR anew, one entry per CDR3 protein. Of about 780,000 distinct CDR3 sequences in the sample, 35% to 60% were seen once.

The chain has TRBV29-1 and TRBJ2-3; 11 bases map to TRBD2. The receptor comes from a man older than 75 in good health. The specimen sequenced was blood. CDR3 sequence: CSVLGLAEYSTDTQYF. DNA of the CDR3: TGCAGCGTCCTGGGACTAGCGGAGTATAGCACAGATACGCAGTATTTT.